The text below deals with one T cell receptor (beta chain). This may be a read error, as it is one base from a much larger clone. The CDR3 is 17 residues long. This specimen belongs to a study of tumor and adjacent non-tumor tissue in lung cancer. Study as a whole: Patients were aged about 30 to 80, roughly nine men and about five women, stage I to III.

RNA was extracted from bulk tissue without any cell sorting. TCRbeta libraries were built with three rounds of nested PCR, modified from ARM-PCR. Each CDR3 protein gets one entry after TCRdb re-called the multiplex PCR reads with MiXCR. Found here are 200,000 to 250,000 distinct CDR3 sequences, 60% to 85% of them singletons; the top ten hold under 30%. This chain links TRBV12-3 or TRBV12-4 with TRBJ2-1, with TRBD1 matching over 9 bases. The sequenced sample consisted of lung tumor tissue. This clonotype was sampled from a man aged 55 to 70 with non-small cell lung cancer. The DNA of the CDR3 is TGTGCCAGCAGCCGGGGACAGGGTGGCTTCTCCTACGATGAGCAGTTCTTC. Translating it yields CASSRGQGGFSYDEQFF.